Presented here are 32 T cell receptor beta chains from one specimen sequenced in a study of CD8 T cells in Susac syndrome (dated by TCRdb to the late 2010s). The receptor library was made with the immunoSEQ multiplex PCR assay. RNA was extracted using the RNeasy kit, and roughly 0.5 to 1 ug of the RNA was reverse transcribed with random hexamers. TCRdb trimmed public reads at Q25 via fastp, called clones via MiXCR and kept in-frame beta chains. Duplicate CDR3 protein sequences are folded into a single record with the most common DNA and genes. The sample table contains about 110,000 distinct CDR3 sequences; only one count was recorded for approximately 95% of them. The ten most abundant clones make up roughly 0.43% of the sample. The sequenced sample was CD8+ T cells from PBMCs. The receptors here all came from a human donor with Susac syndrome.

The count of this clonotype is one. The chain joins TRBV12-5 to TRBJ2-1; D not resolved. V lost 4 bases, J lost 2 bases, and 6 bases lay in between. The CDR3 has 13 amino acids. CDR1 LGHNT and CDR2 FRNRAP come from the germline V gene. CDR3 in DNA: TGTGCTAGTGGTTCCGACACCTACAATGAGCAGTTCTTC. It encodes CASGSDTYNEQFF.

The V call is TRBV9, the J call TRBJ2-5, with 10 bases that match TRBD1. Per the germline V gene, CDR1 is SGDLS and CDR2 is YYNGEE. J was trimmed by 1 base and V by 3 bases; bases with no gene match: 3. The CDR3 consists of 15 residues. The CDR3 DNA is TGTGCCAGCAGCGAAGACAGGGGGCCCCAAGAGACCCAGTACTTC. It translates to CASSEDRGPQETQYF.

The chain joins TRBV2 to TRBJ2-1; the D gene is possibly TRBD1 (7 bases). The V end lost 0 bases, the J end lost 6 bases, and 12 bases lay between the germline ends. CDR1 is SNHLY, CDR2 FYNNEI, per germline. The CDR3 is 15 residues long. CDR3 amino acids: CASSEAGGTVNEQFF. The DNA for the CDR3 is TGTGCCAGCAGTGAAGCTGGGGGGACAGTCAATGAGCAGTTCTTC.

The CDR3 spells CASVTDRRGRVSTEAFF. In nucleotides, the CDR3 is TGTGCCAGCGTTACGGATCGCAGGGGGCGAGTAAGCACTGAAGCTTTCTTT. This sequence joins TRBV28 and TRBJ1-1; 8 nucleotides match TRBD1. The junction had 18 bases not matched to a gene; V was cut back by 8 bases and J by 4 bases. Germline-derived CDR1 and CDR2 are MDHEN and SYDVKM. The CDR3 totals 17 residues.

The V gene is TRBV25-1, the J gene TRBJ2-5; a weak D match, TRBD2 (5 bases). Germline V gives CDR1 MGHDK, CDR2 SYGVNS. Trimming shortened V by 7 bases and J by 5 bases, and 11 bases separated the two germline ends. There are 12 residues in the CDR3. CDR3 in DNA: TGTGCCAGCAAGGCCGGCGGGGAGACCCAGTACTTC. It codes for CASKAGGETQYF.

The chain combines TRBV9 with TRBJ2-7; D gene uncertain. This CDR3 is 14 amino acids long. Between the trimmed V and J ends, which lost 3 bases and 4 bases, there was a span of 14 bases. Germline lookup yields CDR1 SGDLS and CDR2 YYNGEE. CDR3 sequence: CASSGSTNSYEQYF. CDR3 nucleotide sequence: TGTGCCAGCAGCGGGAGTACCAATAGTTACGAGCAGTACTTC. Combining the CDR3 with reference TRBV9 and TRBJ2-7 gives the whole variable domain DSGVTQTPKHLITATGQRVTLRCSPRSGDLSVYWYQQSLDQGLQFLIQYYNGEERAKGNILERFSAQQFPDLHSELNLSSLELGDSALYFCASSGSTNSYEQYFGPGTRLTVT.

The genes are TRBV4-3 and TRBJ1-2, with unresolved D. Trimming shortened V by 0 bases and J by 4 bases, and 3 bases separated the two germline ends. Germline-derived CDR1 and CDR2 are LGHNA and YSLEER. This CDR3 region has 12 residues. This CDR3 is CASSQDTYGYTF. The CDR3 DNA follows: TGCGCCAGCAGCCAAGATACCTATGGCTACACCTTC.

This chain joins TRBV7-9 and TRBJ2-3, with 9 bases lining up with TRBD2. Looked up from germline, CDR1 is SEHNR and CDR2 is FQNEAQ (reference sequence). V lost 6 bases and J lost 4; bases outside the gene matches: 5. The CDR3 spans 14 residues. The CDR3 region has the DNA TGTGCCAGCAGTGTAGCGGGGGCCCCAGATACGCAGTATTTT. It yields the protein CASSVAGAPDTQYF.

Here the CDR3 DNA reads TGCAGTGCTAGTTTCGATAATGAGCAGTTCTTC. This translates into CSASFDNEQFF. This chain links TRBV20-1 with TRBJ2-1; D gene unclear. Trimming pared 3 bases from V and 7 bases from J, leaving 7 bases between. The germline V gene has CDR1 DFQATT and CDR2 SNEGSKA (reference sequence). The CDR3 consists of 11 residues.

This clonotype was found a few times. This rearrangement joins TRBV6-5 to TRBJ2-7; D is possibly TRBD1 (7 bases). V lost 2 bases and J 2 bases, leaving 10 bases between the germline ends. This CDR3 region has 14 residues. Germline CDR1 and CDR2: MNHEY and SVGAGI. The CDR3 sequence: CASSYGRGAYEQYF. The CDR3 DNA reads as TGTGCCAGCAGTTACGGCAGGGGGGCCTACGAGCAGTACTTC.

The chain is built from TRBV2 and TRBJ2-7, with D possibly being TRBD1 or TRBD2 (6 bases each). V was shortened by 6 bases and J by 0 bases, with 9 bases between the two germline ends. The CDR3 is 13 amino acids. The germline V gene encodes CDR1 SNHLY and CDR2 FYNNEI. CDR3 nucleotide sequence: TGTGCCAGCAGAGGGGGGAGCTCCTACGAGCAGTACTTC. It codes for CASRGGSSYEQYF.

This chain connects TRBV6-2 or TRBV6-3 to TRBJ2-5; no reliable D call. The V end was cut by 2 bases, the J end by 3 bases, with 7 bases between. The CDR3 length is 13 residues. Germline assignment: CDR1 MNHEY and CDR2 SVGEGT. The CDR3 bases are TGTGCCAGCAGTTACGATTGGGAAGAGACCCAGTACTTC. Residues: CASSYDWEETQYF.

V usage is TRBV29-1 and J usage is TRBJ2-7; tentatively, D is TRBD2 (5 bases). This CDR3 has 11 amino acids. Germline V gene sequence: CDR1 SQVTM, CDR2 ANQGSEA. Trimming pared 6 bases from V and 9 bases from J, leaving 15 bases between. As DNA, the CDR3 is TGCAGCGTCGTCGAGGGTAATGGGCAGTACTTC. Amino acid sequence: CSVVEGNGQYF.

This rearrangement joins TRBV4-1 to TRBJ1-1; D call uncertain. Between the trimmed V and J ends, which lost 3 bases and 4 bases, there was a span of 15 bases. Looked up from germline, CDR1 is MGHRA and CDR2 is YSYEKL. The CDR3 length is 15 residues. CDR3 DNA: TGCGCCAGCAGCCAGGTAGAGGCCATGAGCACTGAAGCTTTCTTT. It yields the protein CASSQVEAMSTEAFF.

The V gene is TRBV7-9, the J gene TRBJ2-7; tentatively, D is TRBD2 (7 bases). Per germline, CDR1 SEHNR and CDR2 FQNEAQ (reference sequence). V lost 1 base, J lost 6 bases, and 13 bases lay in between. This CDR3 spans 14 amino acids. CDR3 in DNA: TGTGCCAGCAGCTTAGGCTGGGGGGGCGGCGAGCAGTACTTC. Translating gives CASSLGWGGGEQYF. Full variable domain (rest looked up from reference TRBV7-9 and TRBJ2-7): DTGVSQNPRHKITKRGQNVTFRCDPISEHNRLYWYRQTLGQGPEFLTYFQNEAQLEKSRLLSDRFSAERPKGSFSTLEIQRTEQGDSAMYLCASSLGWGGGEQYFGPGTRLTVT.

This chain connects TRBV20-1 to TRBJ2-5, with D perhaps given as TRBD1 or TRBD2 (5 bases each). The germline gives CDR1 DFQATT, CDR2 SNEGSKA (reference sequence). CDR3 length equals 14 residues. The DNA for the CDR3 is TGCAGGCCTCAGGCCCTGACGAGGGGAGAGACCCAGTACTTC. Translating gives CRPQALTRGETQYF.

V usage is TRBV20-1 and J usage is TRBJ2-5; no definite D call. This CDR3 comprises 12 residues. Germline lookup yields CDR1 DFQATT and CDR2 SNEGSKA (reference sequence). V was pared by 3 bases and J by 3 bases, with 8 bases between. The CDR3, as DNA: TGCAGTGCTAGTAACAAGGAAGAGACCCAGTACTTC. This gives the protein CSASNKEETQYF.

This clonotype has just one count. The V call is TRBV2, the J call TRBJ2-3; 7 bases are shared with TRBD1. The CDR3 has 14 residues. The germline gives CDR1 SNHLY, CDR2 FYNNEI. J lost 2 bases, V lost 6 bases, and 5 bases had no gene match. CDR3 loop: CASSSGTATDTQYF. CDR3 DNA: TGTGCCAGCAGCTCCGGGACAGCCACAGATACGCAGTATTTT.

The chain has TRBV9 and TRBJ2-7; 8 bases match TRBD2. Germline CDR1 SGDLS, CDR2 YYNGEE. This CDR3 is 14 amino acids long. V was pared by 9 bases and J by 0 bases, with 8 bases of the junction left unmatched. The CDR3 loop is CATRGGRSSYEQYF. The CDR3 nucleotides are TGTGCCACCCGGGGGGGACGGAGCTCCTACGAGCAGTACTTC. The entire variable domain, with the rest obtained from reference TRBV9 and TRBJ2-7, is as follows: DSGVTQTPKHLITATGQRVTLRCSPRSGDLSVYWYQQSLDQGLQFLIQYYNGEERAKGNILERFSAQQFPDLHSELNLSSLELGDSALYFCATRGGRSSYEQYFGPGTRLTVT.

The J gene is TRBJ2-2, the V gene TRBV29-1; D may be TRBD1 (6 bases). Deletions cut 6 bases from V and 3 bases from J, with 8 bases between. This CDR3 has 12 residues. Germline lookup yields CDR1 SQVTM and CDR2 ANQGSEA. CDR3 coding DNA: TGCAGCGTCCAGGGGCACACCGGGGAGCTGTTTTTT. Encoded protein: CSVQGHTGELFF.

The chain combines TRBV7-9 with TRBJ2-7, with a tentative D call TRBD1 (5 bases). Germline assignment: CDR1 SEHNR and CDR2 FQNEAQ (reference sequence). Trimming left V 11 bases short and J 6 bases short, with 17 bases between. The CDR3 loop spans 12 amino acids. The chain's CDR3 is CAATSGNGEQYF. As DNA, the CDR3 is TGTGCCGCGACCTCAGGGAATGGCGAGCAGTACTTC.

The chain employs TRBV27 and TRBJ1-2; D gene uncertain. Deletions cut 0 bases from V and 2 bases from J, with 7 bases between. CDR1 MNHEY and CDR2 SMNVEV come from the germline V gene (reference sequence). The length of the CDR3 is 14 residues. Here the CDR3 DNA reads TGTGCCAGCAGTTTATCCCGCGGAAACTATGGCTACACCTTC. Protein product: CASSLSRGNYGYTF.

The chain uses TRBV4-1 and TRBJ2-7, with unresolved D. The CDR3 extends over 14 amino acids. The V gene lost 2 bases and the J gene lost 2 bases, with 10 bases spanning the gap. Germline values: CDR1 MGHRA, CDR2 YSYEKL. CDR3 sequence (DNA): TGCGCCAGCAGCCAACGGACGGGTACCTACGAGCAGTACTTC. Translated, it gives CASSQRTGTYEQYF.

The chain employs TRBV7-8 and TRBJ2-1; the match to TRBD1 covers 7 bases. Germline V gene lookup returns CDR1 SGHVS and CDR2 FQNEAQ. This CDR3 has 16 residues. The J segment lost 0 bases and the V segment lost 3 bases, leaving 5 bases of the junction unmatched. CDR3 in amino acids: CASSLIGGLSYNEQFF. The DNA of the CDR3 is TGTGCCAGCAGCTTGATAGGGGGCCTCTCCTACAATGAGCAGTTCTTC.

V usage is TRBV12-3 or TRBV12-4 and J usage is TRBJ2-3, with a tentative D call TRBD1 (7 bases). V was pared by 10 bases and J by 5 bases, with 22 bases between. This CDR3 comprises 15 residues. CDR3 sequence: CATLAVRGAEDTQYF. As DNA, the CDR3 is TGTGCCACCTTAGCAGTCAGGGGGGCTGAAGATACGCAGTATTTT.

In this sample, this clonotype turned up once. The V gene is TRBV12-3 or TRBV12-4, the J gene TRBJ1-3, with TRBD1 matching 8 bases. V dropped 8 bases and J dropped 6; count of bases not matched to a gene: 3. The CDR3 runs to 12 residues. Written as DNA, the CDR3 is TGTGCCAGCGCAGGGGGCCTAAACACCATATATTTT. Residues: CASAGGLNTIYF.

The CDR3 protein is CASSTPGQGDYGYTF. CDR3 DNA: TGTGCCAGCAGTACCCCAGGACAGGGGGACTATGGCTACACCTTC. The V gene is TRBV2, the J gene TRBJ1-2; 10 bases line up with TRBD1. This CDR3 comprises 15 residues. CDR1 and CDR2 from the germline V gene are SNHLY and FYNNEI. The V and J ends lost 5 bases and 3 bases, in that order; junction bases with no gene match: 6.

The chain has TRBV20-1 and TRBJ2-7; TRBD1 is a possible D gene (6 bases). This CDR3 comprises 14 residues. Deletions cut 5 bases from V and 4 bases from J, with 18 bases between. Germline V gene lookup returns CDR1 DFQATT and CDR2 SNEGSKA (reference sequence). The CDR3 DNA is TGCAGTGCTTGGACAGTCGCTAACCCATACGAGCAGTACTTC. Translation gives CSAWTVANPYEQYF.

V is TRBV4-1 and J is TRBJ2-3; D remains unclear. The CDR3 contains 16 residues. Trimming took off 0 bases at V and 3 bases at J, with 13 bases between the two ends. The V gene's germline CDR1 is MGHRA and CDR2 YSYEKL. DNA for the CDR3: TGCGCCAGCAGCCAAGAGGGATGGACCACGACAGATACGCAGTATTTT. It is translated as CASSQEGWTTTDTQYF.

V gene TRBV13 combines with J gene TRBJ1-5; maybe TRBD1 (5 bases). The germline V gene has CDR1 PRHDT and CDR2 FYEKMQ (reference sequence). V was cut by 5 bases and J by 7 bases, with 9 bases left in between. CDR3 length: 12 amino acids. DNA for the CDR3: TGTGCCAGCAGCGGCGGGGGACAGCCCCAGCATTTT. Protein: CASSGGGQPQHF.

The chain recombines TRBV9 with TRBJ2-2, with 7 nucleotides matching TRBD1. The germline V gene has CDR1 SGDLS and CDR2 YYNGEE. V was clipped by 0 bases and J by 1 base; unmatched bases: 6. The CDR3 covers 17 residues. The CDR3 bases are TGTGCCAGCAGCGTAGCTGGGAGACAGGGGAACACCGGGGAGCTGTTTTTT. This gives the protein CASSVAGRQGNTGELFF.

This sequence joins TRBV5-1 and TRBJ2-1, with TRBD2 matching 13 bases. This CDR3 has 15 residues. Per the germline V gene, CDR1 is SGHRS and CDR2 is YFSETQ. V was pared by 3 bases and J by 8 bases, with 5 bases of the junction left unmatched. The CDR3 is CASSSGTSGADEQFF. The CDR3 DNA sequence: TGCGCCAGCAGCTCCGGGACTAGCGGGGCGGATGAGCAGTTCTTC. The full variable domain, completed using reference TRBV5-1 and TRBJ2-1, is KAGVTQTPRYLIKTRGQQVTLSCSPISGHRSVSWYQQTPGQGLQFLFEYFSETQRNKGNFPGRFSGRQFSNSRSEMNVSTLELGDSALYLCASSSGTSGADEQFFGPGTRLTVL.